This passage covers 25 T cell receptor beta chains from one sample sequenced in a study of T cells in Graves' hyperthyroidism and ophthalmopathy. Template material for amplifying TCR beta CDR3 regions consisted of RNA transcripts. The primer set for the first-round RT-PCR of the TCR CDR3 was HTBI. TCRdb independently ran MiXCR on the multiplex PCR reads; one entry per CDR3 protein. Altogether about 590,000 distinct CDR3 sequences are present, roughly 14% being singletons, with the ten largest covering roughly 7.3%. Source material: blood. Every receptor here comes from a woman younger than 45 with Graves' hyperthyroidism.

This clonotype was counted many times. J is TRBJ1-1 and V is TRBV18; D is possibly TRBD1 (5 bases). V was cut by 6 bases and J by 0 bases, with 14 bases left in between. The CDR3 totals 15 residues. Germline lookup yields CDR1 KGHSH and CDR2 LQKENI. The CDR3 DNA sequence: TGTGCCAGCTCGTCAACAGGTAGACTGAACACTGAAGCTTTCTTT. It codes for CASSSTGRLNTEAFF.

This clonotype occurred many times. The chain's CDR3 is CASSQGRGQGNREQYF. The CDR3 DNA reads as TGTGCCAGCAGCCAAGGCCGGGGACAGGGGAATCGCGAGCAGTACTTC. The V and J genes are TRBV3-1 and TRBJ2-7; 10 nucleotides agree with TRBD1. CDR1 is LGHDT, CDR2 YNNKEL, per germline (reference sequence). CDR3 length: 16 amino acids. V lost 1 base to trimming and J lost 6 bases; unmatched junction nucleotides: 9.

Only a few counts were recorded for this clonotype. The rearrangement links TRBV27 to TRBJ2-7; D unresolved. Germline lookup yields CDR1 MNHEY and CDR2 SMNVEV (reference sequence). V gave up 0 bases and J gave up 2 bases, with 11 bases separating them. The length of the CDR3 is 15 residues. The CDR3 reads CASSLSLGYAYEQYF. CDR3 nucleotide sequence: TGTGCCAGCAGTTTATCTCTCGGGTATGCCTACGAGCAGTACTTC.

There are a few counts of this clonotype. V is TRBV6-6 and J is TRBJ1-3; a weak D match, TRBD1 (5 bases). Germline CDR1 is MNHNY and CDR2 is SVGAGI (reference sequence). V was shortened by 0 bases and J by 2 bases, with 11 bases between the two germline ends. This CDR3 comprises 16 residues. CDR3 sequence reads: CASSYSGGPAGNTIYF. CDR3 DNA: TGTGCCAGCAGTTACTCGGGGGGTCCCGCTGGAAACACCATATATTTT.

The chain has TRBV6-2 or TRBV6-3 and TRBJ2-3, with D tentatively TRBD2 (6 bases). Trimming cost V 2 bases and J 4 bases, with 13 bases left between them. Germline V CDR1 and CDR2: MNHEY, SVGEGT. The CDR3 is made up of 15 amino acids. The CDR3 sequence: CASSYRSSSADTQYF. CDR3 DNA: TGTGCCAGCAGTTACCGATCCTCTAGCGCAGATACGCAGTATTTT.

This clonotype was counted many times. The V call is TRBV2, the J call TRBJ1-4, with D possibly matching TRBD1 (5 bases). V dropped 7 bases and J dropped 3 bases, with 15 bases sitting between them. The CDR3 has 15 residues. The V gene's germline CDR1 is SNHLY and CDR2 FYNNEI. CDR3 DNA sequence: TGTGCCAGCAAGGGGAATTCCGGTCCTAATGAAAAACTGTTTTTT. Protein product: CASKGNSGPNEKLFF.

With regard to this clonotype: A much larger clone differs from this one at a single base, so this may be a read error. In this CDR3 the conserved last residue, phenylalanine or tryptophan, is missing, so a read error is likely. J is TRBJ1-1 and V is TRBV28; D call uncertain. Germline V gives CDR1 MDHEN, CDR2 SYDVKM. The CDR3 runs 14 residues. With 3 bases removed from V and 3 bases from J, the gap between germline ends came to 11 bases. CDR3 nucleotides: TGTGCCAGCAGTTTTCTAGGGTCGGACACTGAAGCTTTCCTT. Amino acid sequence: CASSFLGSDTEAFL.

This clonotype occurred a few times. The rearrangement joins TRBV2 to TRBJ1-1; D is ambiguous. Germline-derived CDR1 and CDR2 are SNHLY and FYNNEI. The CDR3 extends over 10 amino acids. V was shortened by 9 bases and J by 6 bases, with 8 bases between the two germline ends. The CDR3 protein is CASGTAEAFF. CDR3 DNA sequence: TGTGCCAGTGGCACGGCTGAAGCTTTCTTT.

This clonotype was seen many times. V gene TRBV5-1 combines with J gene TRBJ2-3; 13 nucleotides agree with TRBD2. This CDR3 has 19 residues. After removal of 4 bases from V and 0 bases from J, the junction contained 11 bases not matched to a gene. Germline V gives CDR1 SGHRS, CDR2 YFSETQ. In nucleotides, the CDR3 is TGCGCCAGCAGCAAACCCGGACTAGCGGGAGATACTAGCACAGATACGCAGTATTTT. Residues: CASSKPGLAGDTSTDTQYF.

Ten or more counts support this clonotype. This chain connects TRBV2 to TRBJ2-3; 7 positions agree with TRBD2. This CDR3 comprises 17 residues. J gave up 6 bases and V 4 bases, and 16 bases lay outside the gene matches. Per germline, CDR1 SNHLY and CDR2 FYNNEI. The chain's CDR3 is CASSGGGTISFGDTQYF. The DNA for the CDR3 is TGTGCCAGCAGTGGGGGGGGGACCATCTCTTTCGGGGATACGCAGTATTTT.

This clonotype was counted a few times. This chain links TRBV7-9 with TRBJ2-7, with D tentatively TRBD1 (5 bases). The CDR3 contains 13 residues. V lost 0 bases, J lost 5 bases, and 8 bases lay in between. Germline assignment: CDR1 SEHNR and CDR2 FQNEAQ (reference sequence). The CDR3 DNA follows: TGTGCCAGCAGCTTAGCAGCAGGGAACGAGCAGTACTTC. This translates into CASSLAAGNEQYF.

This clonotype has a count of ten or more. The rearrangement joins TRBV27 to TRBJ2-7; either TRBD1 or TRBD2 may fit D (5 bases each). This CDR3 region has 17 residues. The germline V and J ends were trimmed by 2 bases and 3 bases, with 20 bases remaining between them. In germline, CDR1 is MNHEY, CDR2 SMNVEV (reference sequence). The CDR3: CASSLRLEFRDGYEQYF. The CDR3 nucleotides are TGTGCCAGCAGTTTAAGGCTGGAGTTCCGGGACGGCTACGAGCAGTACTTC.

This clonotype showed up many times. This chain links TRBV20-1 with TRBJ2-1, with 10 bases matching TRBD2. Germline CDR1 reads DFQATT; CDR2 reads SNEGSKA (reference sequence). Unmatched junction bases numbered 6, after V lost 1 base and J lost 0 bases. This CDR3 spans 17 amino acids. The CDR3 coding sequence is TGCAGTGCTAGAGGTCTTAGCGGGAGGAGCTCCTACAATGAGCAGTTCTTC. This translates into CSARGLSGRSSYNEQFF.

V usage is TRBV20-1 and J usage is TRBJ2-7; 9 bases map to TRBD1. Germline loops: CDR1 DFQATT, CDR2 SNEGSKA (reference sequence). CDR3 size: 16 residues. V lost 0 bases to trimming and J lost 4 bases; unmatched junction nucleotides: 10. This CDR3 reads CSARDPNTGGGYEQYF. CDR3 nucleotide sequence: TGCAGTGCTAGAGATCCCAATACAGGGGGCGGATACGAGCAGTACTTC.

In DNA, the CDR3 is TGCAGTGCAACCGGGACTAGCGGGAGCCTCTCCTACGAGCAGTACTTC. This gives the protein CSATGTSGSLSYEQYF. The V gene is TRBV20-1, the J gene TRBJ2-7; the match to TRBD2 covers 14 bases. In germline, CDR1 is DFQATT, CDR2 SNEGSKA (reference sequence). The CDR3 spans 16 residues. V was clipped by 6 bases and J by 0 bases; unmatched bases: 7.

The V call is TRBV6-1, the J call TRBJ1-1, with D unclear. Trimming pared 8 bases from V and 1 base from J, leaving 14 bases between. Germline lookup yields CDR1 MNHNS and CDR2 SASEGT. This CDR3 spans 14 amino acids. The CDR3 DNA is TGTGCCAGCTCGCGGGCGCCACAGAACACTGAAGCTTTCTTT. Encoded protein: CASSRAPQNTEAFF.

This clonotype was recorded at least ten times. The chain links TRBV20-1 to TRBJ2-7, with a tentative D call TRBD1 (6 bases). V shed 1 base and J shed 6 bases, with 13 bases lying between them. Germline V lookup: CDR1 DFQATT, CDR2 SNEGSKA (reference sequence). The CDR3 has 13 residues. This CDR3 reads CSARGQGSSEQYF. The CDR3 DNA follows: TGCAGTGCTAGAGGGCAGGGGTCCAGCGAGCAGTACTTC.

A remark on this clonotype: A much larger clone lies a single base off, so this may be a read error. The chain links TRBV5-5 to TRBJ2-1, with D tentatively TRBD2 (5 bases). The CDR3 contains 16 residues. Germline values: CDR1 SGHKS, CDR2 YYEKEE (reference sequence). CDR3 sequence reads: CAGSEGVLSSYNEQFF. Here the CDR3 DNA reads TGTGCCGGCAGCGAGGGAGTGCTAAGCTCCTACAATGAGCAGTTCTTC.

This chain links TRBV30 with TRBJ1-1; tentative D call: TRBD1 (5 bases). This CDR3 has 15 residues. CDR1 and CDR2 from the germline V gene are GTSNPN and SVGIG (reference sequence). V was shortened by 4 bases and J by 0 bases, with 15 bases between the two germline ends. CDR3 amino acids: CAWTGTVYMNTEAFF. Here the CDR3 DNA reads TGTGCCTGGACCGGGACGGTTTATATGAACACTGAAGCTTTCTTT.

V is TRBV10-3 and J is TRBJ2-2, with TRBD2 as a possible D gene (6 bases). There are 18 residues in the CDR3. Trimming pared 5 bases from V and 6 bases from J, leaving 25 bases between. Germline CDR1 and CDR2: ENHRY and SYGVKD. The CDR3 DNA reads TGTGCCATCAGTCCCAGAGGAGGGCAGGGCACGGGGGCCGGGGAGCTGTTTTTT. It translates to CAISPRGGQGTGAGELFF.

The CDR3 loop reads CASSLGGGYEETQYF. The CDR3 DNA follows: TGTGCCAGCAGCTTAGGGGGAGGGTACGAAGAGACCCAGTACTTC. The chain joins TRBV7-8 to TRBJ2-5, with 7 bases aligning to TRBD2. This CDR3 region has 15 residues. Unmatched junction bases numbered 5, after V lost 1 base and J lost 3 bases. Germline-derived CDR1 and CDR2 are SGHVS and FQNEAQ.

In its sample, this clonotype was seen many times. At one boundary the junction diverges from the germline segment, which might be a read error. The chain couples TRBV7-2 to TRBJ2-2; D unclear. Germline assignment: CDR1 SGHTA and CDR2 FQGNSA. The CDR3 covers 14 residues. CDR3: CASRFQADTGELFF. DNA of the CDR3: TGTGCCAGCCGCTTCCAGGCGGACACCGGGGAGCTGTTTTTT.

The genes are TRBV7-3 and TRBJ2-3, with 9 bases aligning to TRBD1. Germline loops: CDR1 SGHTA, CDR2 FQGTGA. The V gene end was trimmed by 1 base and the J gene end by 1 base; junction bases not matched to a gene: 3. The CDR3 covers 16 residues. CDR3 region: CASSLSGDRGTDTQYF. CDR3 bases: TGTGCCAGCAGCTTAAGCGGGGACAGGGGCACAGATACGCAGTATTTT.

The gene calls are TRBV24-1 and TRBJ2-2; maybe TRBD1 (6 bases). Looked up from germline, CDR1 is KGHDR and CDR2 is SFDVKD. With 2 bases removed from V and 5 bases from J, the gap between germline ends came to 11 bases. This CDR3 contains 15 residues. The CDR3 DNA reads TGTGCCACCAGTGATTCATGGGGGCGAACCGGGGAGCTGTTTTTT. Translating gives CATSDSWGRTGELFF.

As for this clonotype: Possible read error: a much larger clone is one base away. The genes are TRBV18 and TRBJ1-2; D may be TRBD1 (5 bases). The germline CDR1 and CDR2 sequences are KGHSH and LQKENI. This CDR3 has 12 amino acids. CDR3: CASSPVTDGHTF. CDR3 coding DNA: TGTGCCAGCTCACCCGTGACAGATGGCCACACCTTC.